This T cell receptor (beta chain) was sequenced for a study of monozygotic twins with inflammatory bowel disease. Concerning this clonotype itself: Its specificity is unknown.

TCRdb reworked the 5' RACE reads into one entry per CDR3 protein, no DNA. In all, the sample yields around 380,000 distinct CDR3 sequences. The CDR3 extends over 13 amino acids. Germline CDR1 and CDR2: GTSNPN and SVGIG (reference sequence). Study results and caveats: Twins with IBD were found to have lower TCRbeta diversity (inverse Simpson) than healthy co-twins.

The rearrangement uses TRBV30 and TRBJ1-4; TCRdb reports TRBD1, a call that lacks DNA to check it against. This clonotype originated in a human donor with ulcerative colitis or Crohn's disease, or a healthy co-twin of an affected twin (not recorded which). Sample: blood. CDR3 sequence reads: CAWDTGSNEKLFF.